Presented here are 20 T cell receptor beta chains from one specimen sequenced in a study of Graves' ophthalmopathy and Graves' hyperthyroidism. Investigators amplified TCR beta CDR3 regions from RNA transcripts. RT-PCR in the first round used HTBI primers; a second-round multiplex PCR followed. MiXCR, run by TCRdb on the multiplex PCR reads, gives a single entry per CDR3 protein. The sample contains approximately 380,000 distinct CDR3 sequences, 21% of which appear only once. Source material: peripheral blood. All receptors derive from a woman in her late teens or twenties with stable Graves' hyperthyroidism.

V gene TRBV3-1 combines with J gene TRBJ2-7, with a tentative D call TRBD2 (5 bases). The germline CDR1 and CDR2 sequences are LGHDT and YNNKEL (reference sequence). The V end was cut by 1 base, the J end by 7 bases, with 14 bases between. There are 14 residues in the CDR3. The DNA of the CDR3 is TGTGCCAGCAGCCAAGTTCGGGGTCCGGGTGAGCAGTACTTC. It is translated as CASSQVRGPGEQYF.

This clonotype was recorded many times. One junction end does not reproduce the germline sequence, and a read error may be involved. The chain recombines TRBV18 with TRBJ1-5; possible D gene TRBD1, 5 bases. Germline loops: CDR1 KGHSH, CDR2 LQKENI. This CDR3 is built from 15 residues. As DNA, the CDR3 is TGTGCCAGCTCTCCGGGACCGCGGAGCAGTCAGCCCCAGCATTTT. Protein product: CASSPGPRSSQPQHF.

This chain links TRBV7-2 with TRBJ2-7, with 10 bases identical to TRBD2. V lost 0 bases to trimming and J lost 0 bases; unmatched junction nucleotides: 2. Germline V lookup: CDR1 SGHTA, CDR2 FQGNSA. The CDR3 runs to 16 residues. In DNA form, the CDR3 reads TGTGCCAGCAGCTTAGCTAGCGGGAGGAGCTCCTACGAGCAGTACTTC. Amino acids: CASSLASGRSSYEQYF.

This clonotype turned up a few times. V usage is TRBV28 and J usage is TRBJ2-2; 7 nucleotides align to TRBD2. V was clipped by 5 bases and J by 7 bases; unmatched bases: 10. Germline CDR1 MDHEN, CDR2 SYDVKM. This CDR3 is built from 15 residues. For the CDR3, the DNA is TGTGCCAGCAGTGGACTAGGGGAGGGTATCGGGGAGCTGTTTTTT. This encodes CASSGLGEGIGELFF. Variable domain in full (rest from reference TRBV28 and TRBJ2-2): DVKVTQSSRYLVKRTGEKVFLECVQDMDHENMFWYRQDPGLGLRLIYFSYDVKMKEKGDIPEGYSVSREKKERFSLILESASTNQTSMYLCASSGLGEGIGELFFGEGSRLTVL.

V and J are TRBV20-1 and TRBJ1-6; 7 bases are a match to TRBD1. V dropped 2 bases and J dropped 0; count of bases not matched to a gene: 10. The CDR3 consists of 18 residues. CDR1 is DFQATT and CDR2 is SNEGSKA in the germline V gene (reference sequence). The CDR3 DNA sequence: TGCAGTGCTAGAAGCCCCGACAGGGCTAGCTCCTATAATTCACCCCTCCACTTT. As protein: CSARSPDRASSYNSPLHF.

The table lists this clonotype with a few counts. J is TRBJ2-2 and V is TRBV9; D is possibly TRBD2 (6 bases). Trimming stripped 0 bases from V and 0 bases from J, with 9 bases between. Looked up from germline, CDR1 is SGDLS and CDR2 is YYNGEE. There are 16 residues in the CDR3. The CDR3 region is CASSVGAGTNTGELFF. In DNA, the CDR3 is TGTGCCAGCAGCGTAGGAGCGGGTACGAACACCGGGGAGCTGTTTTTT.

A few counts support this clonotype. The rearrangement joins TRBV28 to TRBJ1-2; D not resolved. Germline CDR1 reads MDHEN; CDR2 reads SYDVKM. The V and J ends lost 6 bases and 1 base respectively, with 21 bases between them. The CDR3 extends over 17 amino acids. The CDR3 protein is CASSPPPVTAFNYGYTF. The CDR3, as DNA: TGTGCCAGCAGCCCCCCGCCCGTCACCGCCTTTAACTATGGCTACACCTTC.

This clonotype was seen many times. The J gene is TRBJ1-6, the V gene TRBV6-5; 7 bases map to TRBD1. The CDR3 contains 17 residues. Germline V gene lookup returns CDR1 MNHEY and CDR2 SVGAGI. The trim removed 0 bases at V and 5 bases at J, leaving 7 bases unmatched. CDR3 protein: CASSYSTPGQNNSPLHF. The CDR3 DNA follows: TGTGCCAGCAGTTACTCGACCCCGGGACAGAATAATTCACCCCTCCACTTT.

This clonotype was seen many times. V is TRBV10-1 and J is TRBJ1-1; TRBD1 might be the D (6 bases). Germline CDR1 is WNHNN and CDR2 is SYGVQD (reference sequence). The CDR3 covers 18 residues. Between the trimmed V and J ends, which lost 3 bases and 3 bases, there was a span of 23 bases. CDR3 loop: CASSEFLGGQSLHTEAFF. In DNA, the CDR3 is TGCGCCAGCAGTGAATTCTTGGGTGGACAGAGTCTGCACACTGAAGCTTTCTTT.

This clonotype came up once. Relative to the germline gene, one junction end is altered; a read error may explain this. The rearrangement uses TRBV27 and TRBJ1-2; D might be TRBD1 (6 bases). The germline CDR1 and CDR2 sequences are MNHEY and SMNVEV (reference sequence). The CDR3 is 13 residues long. The chain's CDR3 is CSSSFGGGGGYTF. The CDR3 bases are TGTTCCAGCAGTTTTGGAGGAGGGGGTGGCTACACCTTC.

There are many counts of this clonotype. The V call is TRBV20-1, the J call TRBJ2-3, with D uncertain. The CDR3 covers 16 residues. Trimming removed 4 bases from V and 1 base from J, with 18 bases in between. Germline loops: CDR1 DFQATT, CDR2 SNEGSKA (reference sequence). The CDR3 reads CSATRSEHLGTDTQYF. CDR3 in DNA: TGCAGTGCTACCCGAAGCGAGCACCTAGGCACAGATACGCAGTATTTT.

Ten or more counts support this clonotype. This rearrangement joins TRBV12-3 or TRBV12-4 to TRBJ1-2; maybe TRBD1 (6 bases). V lost 6 bases to trimming and J lost 8 bases, with 19 bases between them. This CDR3 contains 14 residues. The CDR3: CASSRGGTSKGYTF. The CDR3 DNA follows: TGTGCCAGCAGCCGAGGGGGGACCTCAAAAGGCTACACCTTC.

There are many counts of this clonotype. The chain carries TRBV30 and TRBJ2-7; D is undetermined. The CDR3 is 11 residues long. CDR1 and CDR2 from the germline V gene are GTSNPN and SVGIG (reference sequence). Trimming took off 1 base at V and 7 bases at J, with 8 bases between the two ends. CDR3 DNA: TGTGCCTGGAGTGAAACCTTGGAGCAGTACTTC. It is translated as CAWSETLEQYF.

This clonotype was seen repeatedly, ten times or more. The V call is TRBV7-9, the J call TRBJ1-1; a possible D gene is TRBD1 (5 bases). Trimming pared 1 base from V and 4 bases from J, leaving 13 bases between. Germline CDR1 is SEHNR and CDR2 is FQNEAQ (reference sequence). The CDR3 has 15 residues. The CDR3 coding sequence is TGTGCCAGCAGCTTAGTCAGGGATGGAGTCACTGAAGCTTTCTTT. This codes for CASSLVRDGVTEAFF.

About this clonotype itself: A read error may explain this, as a much larger clone is one base away. The J gene is TRBJ1-3, the V gene TRBV2; D uncertain. V lost 4 bases and J lost 5, with 6 bases in between. The CDR3 loop spans 12 amino acids. Germline V gene data show CDR1 as SNHLY and CDR2 as FYNNEI. This chain's CDR3 is CASSAGRNTIYF. The CDR3 nucleotides read TGTGCCAGCAGTGCGGGCAGAAACACCATATATTTT.

The V call is TRBV12-3 or TRBV12-4, the J call TRBJ2-4; the match to TRBD2 covers 11 bases. The length of the CDR3 is 20 residues. The V gene end was trimmed by 2 bases and the J gene end by 0 bases; junction bases not matched to a gene: 12. The CDR3 protein is CASSLRYNSGRALAKNIQYF. For the CDR3, the DNA is TGTGCCAGCAGTTTACGGTATAATAGCGGGAGGGCCTTAGCCAAAAACATTCAGTACTTC.

This clonotype ranks as medium-sized. The rearrangement joins TRBV20-1 to TRBJ1-2, with D possibly being TRBD1 (5 bases). Per the germline V gene, CDR1 is DFQATT and CDR2 is SNEGSKA (reference sequence). Trimming pared 7 bases from V and 2 bases from J, leaving 14 bases between. This CDR3 region has 13 residues. In DNA form, the CDR3 reads TGCAGTGTGGGGGGGGAGACGAACTATGGCTACACCTTC. Translating gives CSVGGETNYGYTF.

This clonotype has ten or more counts. The chain carries TRBV12-3 or TRBV12-4 and TRBJ1-5, with a possible D match to TRBD1 (6 bases). Trimming pared 7 bases from V and 0 bases from J, leaving 13 bases between. The CDR3 spans 15 residues. The CDR3 DNA reads as TGTGCCAGCACTACAGGGTTCCTTAGCAATCAGCCCCAGCATTTT. This codes for CASTTGFLSNQPQHF.

This clonotype was detected many times. In DNA, the CDR3 is TGTGCCAGCAGCTTACCGGACACCTATAATTCACCCCTCCACTTT. Amino acid sequence: CASSLPDTYNSPLHF. The rearrangement links TRBV7-2 to TRBJ1-6; TRBD1 is a possible D gene (5 bases). The CDR3 runs to 15 residues. The germline gives CDR1 SGHTA, CDR2 FQGNSA. The V and J ends lost 2 bases and 2 bases respectively, with 7 bases between them.

Remarks on this clonotype: This could be a read error, since a much larger clone is one nucleotide away. The gene calls are TRBV7-9 and TRBJ1-3; D call uncertain. The length of the CDR3 is 14 residues. CDR1 is SEHNR and CDR2 is FQNEAQ in the germline V gene (reference sequence). In nucleotides, the CDR3 is TGTGCCAGCAGCCCAGAAGGACGACGCTCCACCATAGATTTT. It yields the protein CASSPEGRRSTIDF. The complete variable domain, with remaining parts taken from reference TRBV7-9 and TRBJ1-3, reads DTGVSQNPRHKITKRGQNVTFRCDPISEHNRLYWYRQTLGQGPEFLTYFQNEAQLEKSRLLSDRFSAERPKGSFSTLEIQRTEQGDSAMYLCASSPEGRRSTIDFGEGSWLTVV.